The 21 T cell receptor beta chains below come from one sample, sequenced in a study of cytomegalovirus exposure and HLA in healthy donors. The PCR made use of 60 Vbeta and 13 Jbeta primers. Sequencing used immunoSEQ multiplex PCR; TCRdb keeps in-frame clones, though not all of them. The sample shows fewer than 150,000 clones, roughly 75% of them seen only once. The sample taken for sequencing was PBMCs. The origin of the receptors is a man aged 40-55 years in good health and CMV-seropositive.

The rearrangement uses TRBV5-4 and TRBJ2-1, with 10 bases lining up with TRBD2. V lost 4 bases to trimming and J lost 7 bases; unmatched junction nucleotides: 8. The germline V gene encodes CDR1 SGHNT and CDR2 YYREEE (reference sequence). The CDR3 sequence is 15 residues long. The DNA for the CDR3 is TGTGCCAGCAGCAGCATAGCGGGAGGAAGGAATGAGCAGTTCTTC. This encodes CASSSIAGGRNEQFF.

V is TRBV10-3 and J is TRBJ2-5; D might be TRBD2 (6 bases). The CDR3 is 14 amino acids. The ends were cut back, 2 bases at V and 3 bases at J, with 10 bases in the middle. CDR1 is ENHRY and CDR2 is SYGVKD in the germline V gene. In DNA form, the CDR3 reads TGTGCCATCAGTGAGATGTCGGGGGAAGAGACCCAGTACTTC. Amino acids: CAISEMSGEETQYF.

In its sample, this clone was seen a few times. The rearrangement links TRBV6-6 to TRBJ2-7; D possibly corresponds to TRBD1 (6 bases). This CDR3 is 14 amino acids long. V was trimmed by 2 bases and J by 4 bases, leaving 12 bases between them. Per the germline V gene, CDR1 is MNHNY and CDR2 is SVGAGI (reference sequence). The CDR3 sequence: CASSYKGHLYEQYF. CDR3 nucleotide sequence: TGTGCCAGCAGTTACAAGGGACACCTATACGAGCAGTACTTC.

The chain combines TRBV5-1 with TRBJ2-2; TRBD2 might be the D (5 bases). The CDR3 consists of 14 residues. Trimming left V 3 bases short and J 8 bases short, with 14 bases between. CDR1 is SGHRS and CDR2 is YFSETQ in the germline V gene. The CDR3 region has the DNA TGCGCCAGCAGCTATGGAGGAGCGTCGGGGGAGCTGTTTTTT. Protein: CASSYGGASGELFF.

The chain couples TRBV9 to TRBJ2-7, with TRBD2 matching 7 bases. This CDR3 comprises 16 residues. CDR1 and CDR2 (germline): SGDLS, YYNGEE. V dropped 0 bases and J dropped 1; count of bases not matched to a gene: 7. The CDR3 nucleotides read TGTGCCAGCAGCGTAGAGGGCGGGAGTTCATCCTACGAGCAGTACTTC. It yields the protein CASSVEGGSSSYEQYF.

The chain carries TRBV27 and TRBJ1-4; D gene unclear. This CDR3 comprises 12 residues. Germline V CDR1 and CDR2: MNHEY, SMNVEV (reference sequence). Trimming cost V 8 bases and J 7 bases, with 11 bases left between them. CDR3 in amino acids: CASHGVGEKLFF. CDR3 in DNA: TGTGCCAGCCACGGAGTTGGTGAAAAACTGTTTTTT.

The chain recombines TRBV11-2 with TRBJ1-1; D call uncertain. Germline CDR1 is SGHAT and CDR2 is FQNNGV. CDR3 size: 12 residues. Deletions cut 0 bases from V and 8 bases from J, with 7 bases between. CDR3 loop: CASSLDRGEAFF. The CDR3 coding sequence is TGTGCCAGCAGCTTAGATCGAGGGGAAGCTTTCTTT. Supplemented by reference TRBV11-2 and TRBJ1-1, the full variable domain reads EAGVAQSPRYKIIEKRQSVAFWCNPISGHATLYWYQQILGQGPKLLIQFQNNGVVDDSQLPKDRFSAERLKGVDSTLKIQPAKLEDSAVYLCASSLDRGEAFFGQGTRLTVV.

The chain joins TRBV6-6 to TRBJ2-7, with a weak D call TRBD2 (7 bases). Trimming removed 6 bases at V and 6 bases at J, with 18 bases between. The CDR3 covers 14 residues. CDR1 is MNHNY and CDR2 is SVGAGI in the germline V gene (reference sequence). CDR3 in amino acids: CASSPRGGTFEQYF. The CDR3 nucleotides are TGTGCCAGCAGCCCTAGGGGGGGCACATTCGAGCAGTACTTC.

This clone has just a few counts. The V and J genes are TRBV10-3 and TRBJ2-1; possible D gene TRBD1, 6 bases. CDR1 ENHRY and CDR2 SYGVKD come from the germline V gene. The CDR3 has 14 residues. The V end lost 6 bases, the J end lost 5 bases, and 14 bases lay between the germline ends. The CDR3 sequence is CAIRSPGTNNEQFF. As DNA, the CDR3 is TGTGCCATCAGATCCCCCGGGACAAACAATGAGCAGTTCTTC.

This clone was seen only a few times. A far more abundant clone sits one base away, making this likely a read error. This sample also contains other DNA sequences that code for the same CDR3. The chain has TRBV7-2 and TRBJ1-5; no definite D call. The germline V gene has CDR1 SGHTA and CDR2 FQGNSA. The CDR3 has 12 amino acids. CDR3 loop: CASSLEYQPQHF. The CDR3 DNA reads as TGTGCCAGCAGCTTGGAGTATCAGCCGCAGCATTTT.

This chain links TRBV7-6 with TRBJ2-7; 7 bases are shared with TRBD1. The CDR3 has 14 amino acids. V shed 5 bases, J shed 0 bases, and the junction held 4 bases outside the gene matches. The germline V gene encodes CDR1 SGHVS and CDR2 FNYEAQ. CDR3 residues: CASSLGQHSYEQYF. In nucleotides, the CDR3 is TGTGCCAGCAGCCTGGGACAGCACTCCTACGAGCAGTACTTC.

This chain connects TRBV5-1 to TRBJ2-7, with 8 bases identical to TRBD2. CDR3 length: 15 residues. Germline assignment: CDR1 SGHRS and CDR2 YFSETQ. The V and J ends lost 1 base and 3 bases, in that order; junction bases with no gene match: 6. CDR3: CASSLPAGEYYEQYF. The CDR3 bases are TGCGCCAGCAGCTTGCCAGCGGGAGAGTACTACGAGCAGTACTTC. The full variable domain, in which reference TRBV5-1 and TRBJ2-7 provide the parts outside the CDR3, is KAGVTQTPRYLIKTRGQQVTLSCSPISGHRSVSWYQQTPGQGLQFLFEYFSETQRNKGNFPGRFSGRQFSNSRSEMNVSTLELGDSALYLCASSLPAGEYYEQYFGPGTRLTVT.

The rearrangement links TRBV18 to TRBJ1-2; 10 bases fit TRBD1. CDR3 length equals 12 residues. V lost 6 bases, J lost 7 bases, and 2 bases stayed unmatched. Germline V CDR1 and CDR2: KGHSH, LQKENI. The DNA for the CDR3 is TGTGCCAGCTCTCGGGACAGGGGTGGCTACACCTTC. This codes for CASSRDRGGYTF.

This chain's CDR3 is CASISDRTTEAFF. CDR3 nucleotides: TGTGCCAGTATTTCAGACAGGACCACTGAAGCTTTCTTT. This chain uses TRBV19 with TRBJ1-1; tentatively, D is TRBD1 (6 bases). The CDR3 has 13 residues. Germline assignment: CDR1 LNHDA and CDR2 SQIVND (reference sequence). Trimming took 7 bases from V and 4 from J, leaving 13 bases between them.

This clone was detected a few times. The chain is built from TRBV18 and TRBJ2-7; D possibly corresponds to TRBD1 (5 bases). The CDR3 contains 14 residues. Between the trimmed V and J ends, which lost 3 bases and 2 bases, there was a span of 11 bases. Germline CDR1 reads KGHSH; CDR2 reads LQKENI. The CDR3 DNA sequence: TGTGCCAGCTCACCTTATGGGGCCCCCTACGAGCAGTACTTC. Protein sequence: CASSPYGAPYEQYF. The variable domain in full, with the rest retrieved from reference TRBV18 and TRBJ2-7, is NAGVMQNPRHLVRRRGQEARLRCSPMKGHSHVYWYRQLPEEGLKFMVYLQKENIIDESGMPKERFSAEFPKEGPSILRIQQVVRGDSAAYFCASSPYGAPYEQYFGPGTRLTVT.

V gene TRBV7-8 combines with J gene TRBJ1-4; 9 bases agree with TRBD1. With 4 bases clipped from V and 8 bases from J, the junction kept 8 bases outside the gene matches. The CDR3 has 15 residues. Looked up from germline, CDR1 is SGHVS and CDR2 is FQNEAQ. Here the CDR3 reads CASSSSDRGGEKLFF. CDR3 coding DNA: TGTGCCAGCAGCTCTTCGGACAGGGGAGGCGAAAAACTGTTTTTT.

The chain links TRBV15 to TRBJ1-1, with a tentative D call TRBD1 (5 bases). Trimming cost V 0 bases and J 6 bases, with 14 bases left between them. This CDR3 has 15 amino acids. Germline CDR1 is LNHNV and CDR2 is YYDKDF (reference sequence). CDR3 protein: CATSRDRGTLAEAFF. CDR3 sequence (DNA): TGTGCCACCAGCAGAGATAGGGGAACACTCGCTGAAGCTTTCTTT.

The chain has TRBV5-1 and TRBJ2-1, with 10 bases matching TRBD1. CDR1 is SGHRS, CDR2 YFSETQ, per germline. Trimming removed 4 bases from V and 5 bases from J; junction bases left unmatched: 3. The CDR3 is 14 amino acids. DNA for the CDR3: TGCGCCAGCAGCCGGGACAGGGGCGACAATGAGCAGTTCTTC. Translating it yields CASSRDRGDNEQFF.

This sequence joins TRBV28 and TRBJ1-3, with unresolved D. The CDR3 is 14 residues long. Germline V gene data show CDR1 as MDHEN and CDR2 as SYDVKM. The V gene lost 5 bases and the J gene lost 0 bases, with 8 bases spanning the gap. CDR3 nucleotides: TGTGCCAGCAGTACCTCGGTCTCTGGAAACACCATATATTTT. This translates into CASSTSVSGNTIYF.

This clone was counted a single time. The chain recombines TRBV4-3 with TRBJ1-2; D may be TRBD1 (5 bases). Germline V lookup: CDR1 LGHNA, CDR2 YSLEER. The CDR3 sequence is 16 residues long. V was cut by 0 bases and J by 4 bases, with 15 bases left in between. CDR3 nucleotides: TGCGCCAGCAGCCAAGAGGGGCGCGGAGTGATCTATGGCTACACCTTC. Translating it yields CASSQEGRGVIYGYTF.

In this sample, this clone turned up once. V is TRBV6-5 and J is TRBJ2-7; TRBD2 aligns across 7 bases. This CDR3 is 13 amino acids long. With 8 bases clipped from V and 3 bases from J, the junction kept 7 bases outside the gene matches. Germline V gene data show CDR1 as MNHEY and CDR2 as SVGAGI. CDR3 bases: TGTGCCAGCCGGCCTAGCGGCTACTACGAGCAGTACTTC. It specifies CASRPSGYYEQYF.